Listed below are T cell receptor beta chains from one sample, sequenced in a study of blood T cell repertoires in COVID-19. The data were produced by immunoSEQ multiplex PCR, yet TCRdb's version contains in-frame clones alone and is incomplete. The repertoire includes about 150,000 clones, 86% of them detected once, and approximately 4.3% sits in the top ten. The source material was PBMCs or T cells enriched from blood (not recorded which). These receptors were taken from a man between 50 and 59 years old who had recovered from COVID-19. CDR3s include the opening cysteine and the closing phenylalanine or tryptophan. A D gene is named only where the DNA matches it firmly. Expanded clones are given a class, and other clones once, few, many or no size at all.

V gene	J gene	clone size	D gene	CDR3 protein	CDR3 DNA
TRBV18	TRBJ1-1	.	.	CASSPLGTSTEAFF	TGTGCCAGCTCACCCTTGGGGACTTCGACTGAAGCTTTCTTT
TRBV13	TRBJ1-1	.	.	CASSVGSPRNTEAFF	TGTGCCAGCAGCGTGGGCAGTCCCAGGAACACTGAAGCTTTCTTT
TRBV9	TRBJ1-2	.	.	CASSPAGDIYYGYTF	TGTGCCAGCAGCCCAGCAGGGGACATATACTATGGCTACACCTTC
TRBV3-1/TRBV3-2	TRBJ1-2	.	.	CASSRDYGYTF	TGTGCCAGCAGCCGCGACTATGGCTACACCTTC
TRBV10-3	TRBJ1-5	once	.	CAISVWHSNQPQHF	TGTGCCATCAGTGTGTGGCATAGCAATCAGCCCCAGCATTTT
TRBV24-1	TRBJ2-5	.	TRBD2	CATSDRTSVYF	TGTGCCACCAGTGATCGGACTAGCGTCTACTTC
TRBV5-8	TRBJ2-5	once	TRBD1	CASSLKGAIRETQYF	TGTGCCAGCAGCTTGAAGGGGGCGATACGAGAGACCCAGTACTTC
TRBV19	TRBJ2-1	once	TRBD2	CASSDLGGVYNEQFF	TGTGCCAGTAGTGATTTGGGGGGGGTATACAATGAGCAGTTCTTC
TRBV30	TRBJ2-5	.	.	CAWSRDWPYQETQYF	TGTGCCTGGAGTCGGGACTGGCCGTACCAAGAGACCCAGTACTTC
TRBV24-1	TRBJ1-2	.	TRBD1	CATRQGVNYGYTF	TGTGCCACCAGACAGGGGGTGAACTATGGCTACACCTTC
TRBV28	TRBJ2-7	.	.	CASSLTGGGLSYEQYF	TGTGCCAGCAGTTTAACAGGAGGGGGCCTCTCCTACGAGCAGTACTTC
TRBV18	TRBJ2-4	.	TRBD2	CASSLLAGGPSAKNIQYF	TGTGCCAGCTCACTACTAGCGGGAGGGCCGTCGGCCAAAAACATTCAGTACTTC
TRBV28	TRBJ2-2	.	TRBD1	CASRGRQGGNTGELFF	TGTGCCAGCAGAGGCAGACAGGGGGGCAACACCGGGGAGCTGTTTTTT
TRBV24-1	TRBJ1-5	.	.	CATSADSTGRNQPQHF	TGTGCCACCAGTGCCGACTCCACCGGCCGCAATCAGCCCCAGCATTTT
TRBV5-6	TRBJ1-5	.	TRBD1	CASSFWSGAGGNQPQHF	TGTGCCAGCAGCTTCTGGTCGGGGGCAGGGGGGAATCAGCCCCAGCATTTT
TRBV24-1	TRBJ2-1	.	.	CATSGQGSSGDYSYNEQFF	TGTGCCACCAGTGGACAGGGGAGTTCCGGGGACTACTCCTACAATGAGCAGTTCTTC
TRBV11-3	TRBJ2-2	.	.	CASSLTGELFF	TGTGCCAGCAGCCTCACCGGGGAGCTGTTTTTT
TRBV9	TRBJ1-1	few	.	CASSALRLADTEAFF	TGTGCCAGCAGCGCCCTACGCTTAGCAGACACTGAAGCTTTCTTT
TRBV12-2	TRBJ2-1	.	.	CASRLESGEYNEQFF	TGTGCAAGTCGCTTAGAAAGCGGGGAGTACAATGAGCAGTTCTTC
TRBV15	TRBJ1-2	.	.	CATSAGSSYGYTF	TGTGCCACCAGCGCGGGGTCTAGCTATGGCTACACCTTC
TRBV7-2	TRBJ2-6	.	.	CASSSALSGANVLTF	TGTGCCAGCAGCTCAGCCCTCTCTGGGGCCAACGTCCTGACTTTC
TRBV6-5	TRBJ2-1	.	TRBD2	CASRDGTSNYNEQFF	TGTGCCAGCAGGGACGGGACTAGCAACTACAATGAGCAGTTCTTC
TRBV5-1	TRBJ1-2	.	TRBD1	CASSFTGGASFSYGYTF	TGCGCCAGCAGCTTCACAGGGGGCGCGAGTTTCTCCTATGGCTACACCTTC